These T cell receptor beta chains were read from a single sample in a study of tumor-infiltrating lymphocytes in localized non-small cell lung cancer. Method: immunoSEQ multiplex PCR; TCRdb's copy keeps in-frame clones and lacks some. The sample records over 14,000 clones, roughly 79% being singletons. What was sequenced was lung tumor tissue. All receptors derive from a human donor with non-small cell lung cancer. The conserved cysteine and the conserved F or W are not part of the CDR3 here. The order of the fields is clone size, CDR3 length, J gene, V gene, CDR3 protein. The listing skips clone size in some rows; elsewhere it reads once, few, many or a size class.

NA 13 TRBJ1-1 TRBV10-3 ATGQGIRMNTEAF
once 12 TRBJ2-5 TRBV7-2 ASSRSTSSGAQY
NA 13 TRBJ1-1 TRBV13 ASSAHGGRNTEAF
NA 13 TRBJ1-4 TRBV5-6 ASSLAQGAGEKLF
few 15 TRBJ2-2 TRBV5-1 ASSLRPRDIYIGELF
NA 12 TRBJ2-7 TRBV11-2 ASSLGVNSYEQY
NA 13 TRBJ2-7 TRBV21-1 ASSPRTASLMEQY
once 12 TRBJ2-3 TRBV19 ASSGSGITDTQY
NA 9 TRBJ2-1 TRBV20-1 SASTGGKQF
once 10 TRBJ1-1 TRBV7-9 ASSLLGTEAF
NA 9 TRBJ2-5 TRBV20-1 SAGSPETQY
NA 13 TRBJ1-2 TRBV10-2 ASSNYGTRNYGYT
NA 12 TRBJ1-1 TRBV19 ASSIDSRNTEAF
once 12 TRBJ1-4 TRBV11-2 ASSLVEGREKLF
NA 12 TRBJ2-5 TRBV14 ASSQDRGPETQY
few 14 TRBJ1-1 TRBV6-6 ASSYRGQGGNTEAF
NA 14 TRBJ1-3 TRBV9 ASSESQGVSGNTIY
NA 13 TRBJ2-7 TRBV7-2 ASSFGAGVGDEQY
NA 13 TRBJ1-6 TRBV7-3 ASSETPGGNSPLH
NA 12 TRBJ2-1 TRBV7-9 ASSLASGYNEQF
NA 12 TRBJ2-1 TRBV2 ARKGQGAYNEQF
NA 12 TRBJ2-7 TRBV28 ASSSGGSVYEQY
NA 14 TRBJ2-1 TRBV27 ASSQAGTNSYNEQF
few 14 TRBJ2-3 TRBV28 ASSTGLAGGTDTQY
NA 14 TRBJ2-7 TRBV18 ASSPPGTSTLYEQY
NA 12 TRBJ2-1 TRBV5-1 ASQAGGNFNEQF
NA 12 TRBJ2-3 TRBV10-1 ASSGGQGQLAQY
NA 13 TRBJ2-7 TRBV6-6 ASRIGTSGRYEQY
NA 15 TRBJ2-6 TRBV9 ASDRLYQTKSGQRLT
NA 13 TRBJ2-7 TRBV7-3 ASSDPGVNRGEQY
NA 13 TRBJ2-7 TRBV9 ASSVAPSGSYEQY
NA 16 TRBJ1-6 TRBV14 ASSQMETKAGYNSPLH
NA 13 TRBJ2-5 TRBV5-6 ASSRSGSDYGTQY
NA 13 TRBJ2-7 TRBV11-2 ASSFTGTSGDEQY
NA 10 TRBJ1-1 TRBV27 ATRTGPFEAF
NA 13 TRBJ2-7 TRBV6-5 ASSPQSGYPYEQY
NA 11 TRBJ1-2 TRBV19 ASRDEANYGYT
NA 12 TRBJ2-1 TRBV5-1 ASSTGGPNNEQF
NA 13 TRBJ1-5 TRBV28 ASSSQSRWNQPQH
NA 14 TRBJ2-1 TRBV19 ASSMTVTGVYNEQF
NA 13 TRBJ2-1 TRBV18 ASSPTSSLNNEQF
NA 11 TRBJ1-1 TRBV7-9 ASSLMGNTEAF
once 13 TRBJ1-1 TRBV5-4 ASSASRDRDTEAF
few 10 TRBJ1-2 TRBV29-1 SVDTGNYGYT
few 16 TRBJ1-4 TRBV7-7 ASSAGRTGESTNEKLF
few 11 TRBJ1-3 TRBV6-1 ASSEYPGNTIY
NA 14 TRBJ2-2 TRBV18 ASSPNGVRNTGELF
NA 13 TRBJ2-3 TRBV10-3 AIFSPGQGADTQY
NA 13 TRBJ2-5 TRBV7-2 ASSSGGKTQETQY
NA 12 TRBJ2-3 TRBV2 ASRGQGKGYTQY
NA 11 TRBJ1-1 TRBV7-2 ASASGRNTEAF
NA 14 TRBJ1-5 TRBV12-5 ASGLVTGTGDQPQH
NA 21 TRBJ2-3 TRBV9 ASSVSLDVPGGIAGGSTDTQY